This passage covers 16 T cell receptor beta chains from one sample sequenced in a study of T cell responses to AZD1222 COVID-19 vaccine. Measured with immunoSEQ multiplex PCR; TCRdb has only the in-frame clones, and not every one. In the table there are over 100,000 clones, 88% of which are singletons. This sample comprised peripheral blood, obtained on day 0 of MenACWY control vaccination. These receptors came from an adult in good health.

The gene calls are TRBV3-1 (or the pseudogene TRBV3-2) and TRBJ2-3; D might be TRBD1 or TRBD2, each matching 5 bases. From germline, CDR1 is LGHDT and CDR2 YNNKEL (reference sequence). The length of the CDR3 is 14 residues. Trimming took off 1 base at V and 4 bases at J, with 9 bases between the two ends. CDR3 amino acids: CASSQGGWADTQYF. CDR3 nucleotides: TGTGCCAGCAGCCAAGGGGGGTGGGCAGATACGCAGTATTTT.

The chain joins TRBV7-2 to TRBJ1-2, with D hard to call. The germline CDR1 and CDR2 sequences are SGHTA and FQGNSA. V dropped 0 bases and J dropped 8 bases, with 10 bases sitting between them. This CDR3 has 13 amino acids. CDR3 sequence: CASSLASAGGYTF. Here the CDR3 DNA reads TGTGCCAGCAGCTTAGCGTCGGCGGGGGGCTACACCTTC.

This clone was seen a handful of times. The gene calls are TRBV5-1 and TRBJ2-1; 10 nucleotides match TRBD1. CDR1 is SGHRS, CDR2 YFSETQ, per germline. The CDR3 loop spans 15 amino acids. The V segment lost 0 bases and the J segment 7 bases; nucleotides outside the gene matches: 4. The CDR3 sequence is CASSLGDRGINEQFF. CDR3 bases: TGCGCCAGCAGCTTGGGGGACAGGGGAATAAATGAGCAGTTCTTC.

This clone has only one observation. This rearrangement joins TRBV3-1 (or the pseudogene TRBV3-2) to TRBJ2-1; 9 bases are a match to TRBD2. After removal of 4 bases from V and 2 bases from J, the junction contained 6 bases not matched to a gene. The germline CDR1 and CDR2 sequences are LGHDT and YNNKEL (reference sequence). The CDR3 length is 16 residues. The CDR3 region is CASSPLRGGTYNEQFF. In DNA, the CDR3 is TGTGCCAGCAGCCCCCTGCGGGGGGGCACCTACAATGAGCAGTTCTTC.

The chain employs TRBV9 and TRBJ2-2; D may be TRBD2 (5 bases). Germline V gene data show CDR1 as SGDLS and CDR2 as YYNGEE. Trimming took 6 bases from V and 4 from J, leaving 13 bases between them. This CDR3 has 14 amino acids. The DNA for the CDR3 is TGTGCCAGCACCGGGGTAACGGTCACCGGGGAGCTGTTTTTT. Protein sequence: CASTGVTVTGELFF.

This chain connects TRBV10-3 to TRBJ1-4, with TRBD1 matching over 8 bases. The CDR3 spans 13 residues. Trimming removed 5 bases from V and 8 bases from J; junction bases left unmatched: 4. CDR1 is ENHRY, CDR2 SYGVKD, per germline. The CDR3 nucleotides are TGTGCCATCAGTTTGGACAGGGAAGAAAAACTGTTTTTT. Protein: CAISLDREEKLFF.

The chain has TRBV7-2 and TRBJ1-1; 7 positions agree with TRBD1. Germline V gene lookup returns CDR1 SGHTA and CDR2 FQGNSA. CDR3 size: 12 residues. The junction had 4 bases not matched to a gene; V was cut back by 1 base and J by 11 bases. CDR3 sequence: CASSLVTGDAFF. As DNA, the CDR3 is TGTGCCAGCAGCTTAGTTACAGGGGACGCTTTCTTT.

The chain uses TRBV5-4 and TRBJ1-1; tentatively, D is TRBD1 (6 bases). Trimming stripped 1 base from V and 4 bases from J, with 14 bases between. Germline loops: CDR1 SGHNT, CDR2 YYREEE (reference sequence). This CDR3 region has 15 residues. The CDR3 coding sequence is TGTGCCAGCAGCTTGTTGGGGGCCCGGGGCACTGAAGCTTTCTTT. It codes for CASSLLGARGTEAFF.

The V call is TRBV19, the J call TRBJ2-7, with D uncertain. This CDR3 spans 14 amino acids. Trimming removed 1 base from V and 3 bases from J, with 10 bases in between. The germline CDR1 and CDR2 sequences are LNHDA and SQIVND (reference sequence). The CDR3 bases are TGTGCCAGTAGTATAGGGGCAGGCTTCTACGAGCAGTACTTC. Its translation is CASSIGAGFYEQYF.

The rearrangement joins TRBV7-6 to TRBJ1-5, with D unclear. Trimming stripped 5 bases from V and 7 bases from J, with 12 bases between. CDR1 is SGHVS and CDR2 is FNYEAQ in the germline V gene. This CDR3 contains 13 residues. This CDR3 reads CASSLDLAQPQHF. In DNA form, the CDR3 reads TGTGCCAGCAGCCTAGACTTGGCCCAGCCCCAGCATTTT. The full variable domain, its missing parts supplied by reference TRBV7-6 and TRBJ1-5, is GAGVSQSPRYKVTKRGQDVALRCDPISGHVSLYWYRQALGQGPEFLTYFNYEAQQDKSGLPNDRFSAERPEGSISTLTIQRTEQRDSAMYRCASSLDLAQPQHFGDGTRLSIL.

The chain is built from TRBV19 and TRBJ1-1; D is perhaps TRBD1 (5 bases). Trimming pared 10 bases from V and 1 base from J, leaving 10 bases between. The CDR3 sequence is 12 residues long. Germline-derived CDR1 and CDR2 are LNHDA and SQIVND (reference sequence). DNA for the CDR3: TGTGCCACAAGGACAAGGAACACTGAAGCTTTCTTT. Translation: CATRTRNTEAFF.

The chain employs TRBV7-2 and TRBJ1-2; D not certain. Germline-derived CDR1 and CDR2 are SGHTA and FQGNSA. This CDR3 is built from 14 residues. Between the trimmed V and J ends, which lost 1 base and 4 bases, there was a span of 10 bases. Written as DNA, the CDR3 is TGTGCCAGCAGCTTAGATAAGGAAGGCTATGGCTACACCTTC. Its translation is CASSLDKEGYGYTF.

V usage is TRBV6-2 or TRBV6-3 and J usage is TRBJ1-1, with unresolved D. V was shortened by 2 bases and J by 4 bases, with 8 bases between the two germline ends. The germline V gene has CDR1 MNHEY and CDR2 SVGEGT. The CDR3 totals 13 residues. The CDR3 here is CASSYRESTEAFF. Here the CDR3 DNA reads TGTGCCAGCAGTTACCGGGAGAGCACTGAAGCTTTCTTT.

The chain links TRBV6-1 to TRBJ1-1, with TRBD1 identical over 9 bases. The CDR3 is 16 residues long. V gave up 2 bases and J gave up 4 bases; unmatched junction bases: 8. Germline-derived CDR1 and CDR2 are MNHNS and SASEGT. The CDR3 sequence is CASSEPQGAMGTEAFF. CDR3 bases: TGTGCCAGCAGTGAACCACAGGGGGCCATGGGCACTGAAGCTTTCTTT.

The chain combines TRBV4-2 with TRBJ1-3; no clear D. With 0 bases removed from V and 8 bases from J, the gap between germline ends came to 23 bases. The CDR3 runs 18 residues. The germline CDR1 and CDR2 sequences are LGHNA and YNFKEQ. The CDR3 DNA follows: TGTGCCAGCAGCCAAGAGGCCACCGGACGACGAGCTTCGGACACCATATATTTT. Translating it yields CASSQEATGRRASDTIYF.

CDR3 protein: CASSEGRNTEAFF. The DNA of the CDR3 is TGTGCCAGCAGTGAAGGCAGGAACACTGAAGCTTTCTTT. This chain links TRBV6-4 with TRBJ1-1; D gene unclear. The CDR3 has 13 amino acids. Trimming removed 3 bases at V and 1 base at J, with 6 bases between. Germline CDR1 reads MRHNA; CDR2 reads SNTAGT.